This T cell receptor beta chain was sequenced during a study of CXCR3-negative and CXCR3-positive naive CD8 T cells. All TRB cDNA libraries came from 5' RACE performed with UMI labels. TCRdb reprocessed the 5' RACE reads, with one entry per CDR3 protein and no DNA. The sample table includes under 85,000 distinct CDR3 sequences. Within the CD8+ T cell compartment, naive cells were CD45RO-CCR7+CD27+CD95-. The TCR was taken from a human donor in good health. Some clones in this sample may be carry-over from other donors' samples. The sample was naive CXCR3- CD8+ T cells from blood. Subset in this sample: CD45RO-CCR7+CD27+CD95- naive CD8+ T cells lacking CXCR3 (TNR3-).

The CDR3 here is CSVEGGGRNEQFF. This sequence joins TRBV29-1 and TRBJ2-1; with no DNA, the TCRdb D assignment of TRBD1 cannot be verified. Per germline, CDR1 SQVTM and CDR2 ANQGSEA. The CDR3 length is 13 residues.